The 32 T cell receptor beta chains listed next were all sequenced from one sample in a study of OX40 agonist ivuxolimab in advanced cancers. Profiling relied on immunoSEQ multiplex PCR, and the TCRdb table lists in-frame clones only, not all of them. The sample holds under 55,000 clones; 90% to 95% are singletons and the top ten take almost 25%. The starting material was CD4+ or CD8+ T cells sorted from blood, obtained in a trial of the OX40 agonist ivuxolimab. Receptors originate from an adult with an advanced solid tumor such as melanoma, head and neck, liver or kidney cancer.

The chain couples TRBV4-3 to TRBJ2-7; D uncertain. The CDR3 is 13 residues long. The V end was cut by 0 bases, the J end by 2 bases, with 5 bases between. Germline V gene lookup returns CDR1 LGHNA and CDR2 YSLEER. The CDR3 DNA follows: TGCGCCAGCAGCCAAGACTACACCTACGAGCAGTACTTC. Protein product: CASSQDYTYEQYF.

J is TRBJ1-2 and V is TRBV9; D unclear. This CDR3 has 11 amino acids. Germline V gene data show CDR1 as SGDLS and CDR2 as YYNGEE. Trimming stripped 3 bases from V and 2 bases from J, with 2 bases between. The CDR3 coding sequence is TGTGCCAGCAGCGGGAACTATGGCTACACCTTC. It codes for CASSGNYGYTF. Together with reference TRBV9 and TRBJ1-2, the CDR3 gives the full variable domain: DSGVTQTPKHLITATGQRVTLRCSPRSGDLSVYWYQQSLDQGLQFLIQYYNGEERAKGNILERFSAQQFPDLHSELNLSSLELGDSALYFCASSGNYGYTFGSGTRLTVV.

This sequence joins TRBV4-1 and TRBJ2-7, with 8 bases aligning to TRBD2. Germline V CDR1 and CDR2: MGHRA, YSYEKL. The CDR3 covers 15 residues. The V and J ends lost 0 bases and 2 bases, in that order; junction bases with no gene match: 3. In nucleotides, the CDR3 is TGCGCCAGCAGCCAAGAACTAGCGGATGCCTACGAGCAGTACTTC. It is translated as CASSQELADAYEQYF.

Only one count was recorded for this clone. J is TRBJ2-3 and V is TRBV5-4; D may be TRBD2 (6 bases). This CDR3 region has 17 residues. V dropped 4 bases and J dropped 4 bases, with 22 bases sitting between them. Germline assignment: CDR1 SGHNT and CDR2 YYREEE (reference sequence). The DNA of the CDR3 is TGTGCCAGCAGCGAGGGGCGTAGCGCGGGGTCCCCAGATACGCAGTATTTT. Translating gives CASSEGRSAGSPDTQYF.

The gene calls are TRBV19 and TRBJ2-2; D call uncertain. CDR1 is LNHDA and CDR2 is SQIVND in the germline V gene (reference sequence). The CDR3 spans 12 residues. The V and J ends lost 3 bases and 4 bases respectively, with 3 bases between them. The CDR3 sequence: CASSIRTGELFF. CDR3 nucleotide sequence: TGTGCCAGTAGTATTCGCACCGGGGAGCTGTTTTTT.

This clone was observed a handful of times. Different DNA sequences within this sample yield the same CDR3. This rearrangement joins TRBV6-5 to TRBJ2-3, with 9 bases lining up with TRBD2. V gave up 4 bases and J gave up 6 bases; unmatched junction bases: 5. The germline V gene encodes CDR1 MNHEY and CDR2 SVGAGI. The CDR3 runs to 14 residues. The CDR3 loop reads CASSSSSGTDTQYF. DNA of the CDR3: TGTGCCAGCAGTTCCTCTAGCGGGACTGATACGCAGTATTTT.

This rearrangement joins TRBV7-6 to TRBJ1-5, with a tentative D call TRBD1 (5 bases). Trimming left V 5 bases short and J 7 bases short, with 15 bases between. Per germline, CDR1 SGHVS and CDR2 FNYEAQ. This CDR3 has 14 residues. CDR3 loop: CASSLGGRGQPQHF. DNA of the CDR3: TGTGCCAGCAGCCTGGGAGGGCGGGGGCAGCCCCAGCATTTT.

This chain connects TRBV9 to TRBJ2-3; TRBD1 matches 7 bases. V trimming: 3 bases; J trimming: 1 base; junction bases outside the gene matches: 8. Per germline, CDR1 SGDLS and CDR2 YYNGEE. This CDR3 region has 16 residues. The CDR3 is CASSEQTGSGTDTQYF. Here the CDR3 DNA reads TGTGCCAGCAGCGAGCAGACAGGGTCTGGCACAGATACGCAGTATTTT.

The chain couples TRBV6-5 to TRBJ2-7, with D perhaps TRBD1 or TRBD2 (5 bases each). V lost 4 bases and J lost 4, with 17 bases in between. This CDR3 has 15 residues. From germline, CDR1 is MNHEY and CDR2 SVGAGI. The CDR3 sequence is CASSSPQGGGYEQYF. DNA of the CDR3: TGTGCCAGCAGTTCGCCTCAGGGTGGGGGTTACGAGCAGTACTTC.

The chain carries TRBV5-4 and TRBJ2-3; TRBD2 aligns across 14 bases. In germline, CDR1 is SGHNT, CDR2 YYREEE (reference sequence). The trim removed 6 bases at V and 6 bases at J, leaving 6 bases unmatched. The CDR3 spans 15 residues. The CDR3 region has the DNA TGTGCCAGCACGACTAGCGGGAGGGAAGGGGATACGCAGTATTTT. It translates to CASTTSGREGDTQYF. Supplemented by reference TRBV5-4 and TRBJ2-3, the full variable domain reads ETGVTQSPTHLIKTRGQQVTLRCSSQSGHNTVSWYQQALGQGPQFIFQYYREEENGRGNFPPRFSGLQFPNYSSELNVNALELDDSALYLCASTTSGREGDTQYFGPGTRLTVL.

DNA of the CDR3: TGTGCCAGCAGCCTCGAGGGGGCGGGAGTGGGGTACGAGCAGTACTTC. Translated: CASSLEGAGVGYEQYF. This chain links TRBV11-2 with TRBJ2-7; D could derive from TRBD1 or TRBD2 (7 bases each). CDR3 length: 16 residues. Germline lookup yields CDR1 SGHAT and CDR2 FQNNGV. Trimming took 5 bases from V and 4 from J, leaving 21 bases between them.

The chain uses TRBV5-1 and TRBJ2-2; TRBD2 matches 8 bases. V shed 1 base, J shed 4 bases, and the junction held 9 bases outside the gene matches. Germline loops: CDR1 SGHRS, CDR2 YFSETQ. The CDR3 length is 17 residues. For the CDR3, the DNA is TGCGCCAGCAGCTTGACACCCGGGGGGGGGATCACCGGGGAGCTGTTTTTT. It is translated as CASSLTPGGGITGELFF. Supplemented by reference TRBV5-1 and TRBJ2-2, the full variable domain reads KAGVTQTPRYLIKTRGQQVTLSCSPISGHRSVSWYQQTPGQGLQFLFEYFSETQRNKGNFPGRFSGRQFSNSRSEMNVSTLELGDSALYLCASSLTPGGGITGELFFGEGSRLTVL.

The rearrangement joins TRBV19 to TRBJ2-7; 7 bases fit TRBD2. Germline V lookup: CDR1 LNHDA, CDR2 SQIVND (reference sequence). The CDR3 runs to 13 residues. After removal of 5 bases from V and 4 bases from J, the junction contained 5 bases not matched to a gene. This chain's CDR3 is CASSPGGGYEQYF. For the CDR3, the DNA is TGTGCCAGTAGTCCTGGGGGGGGATACGAGCAGTACTTC.

The chain links TRBV19 to TRBJ2-2, with D maybe TRBD2 (5 bases). Germline V gene sequence: CDR1 LNHDA, CDR2 SQIVND (reference sequence). Trimming pared 5 bases from V and 3 bases from J, leaving 19 bases between. The CDR3 consists of 17 residues. CDR3 nucleotides: TGTGCCAGTAGTGACCTCAGGCCCCTCGGGGACACCGGGGAGCTGTTTTTT. It specifies CASSDLRPLGDTGELFF. Together with reference TRBV19 and TRBJ2-2, the CDR3 gives the full variable domain: DGGITQSPKYLFRKEGQNVTLSCEQNLNHDAMYWYRQDPGQGLRLIYYSQIVNDFQKGDIAEGYSVSREKKESFPLTVTSAQKNPTAFYLCASSDLRPLGDTGELFFGEGSRLTVL.

This chain links TRBV10-3 with TRBJ2-5; 10 bases agree with TRBD2. TRBJ2-7 explains the end of the DNA better; the J call may be wrong. This CDR3 region has 15 residues. Germline CDR1 ENHRY, CDR2 SYGVKD. The CDR3 is CAISSPGTSAYEQYF. CDR3 nucleotides: TGTGCCATCAGTAGCCCCGGGACTAGCGCTTACGAGCAGTACTTC.

The chain carries TRBV28 and TRBJ1-1; D perhaps matches TRBD1 (6 bases). CDR1 is MDHEN and CDR2 is SYDVKM in the germline V gene. Trimming removed 2 bases at V and 1 base at J, with 8 bases between. The CDR3 has 14 amino acids. CDR3 nucleotides: TGTGCCAGCAGTTTACGGGGGCGGAACACTGAAGCTTTCTTT. Translation: CASSLRGRNTEAFF.

In its sample, this clone was seen once. This rearrangement joins TRBV4-3 to TRBJ2-1; D possibly corresponds to TRBD2 (6 bases). The CDR3 has 16 residues. With 4 bases removed from V and 2 bases from J, the gap between germline ends came to 15 bases. Germline assignment: CDR1 LGHNA and CDR2 YSLEER. The CDR3 here is CASSLWGEKPYNEQFF. CDR3 bases: TGCGCCAGCAGCCTTTGGGGGGAGAAACCCTACAATGAGCAGTTCTTC.

The J gene is TRBJ2-1, the V gene TRBV27, with 10 nucleotides matching TRBD2. Germline V CDR1 and CDR2: MNHEY, SMNVEV (reference sequence). Trimming took 7 bases from V and 0 from J; bases not matched to a gene: 6. The CDR3 totals 16 residues. The CDR3 DNA follows: TGTGCCAGCATACTAGCGGGACCGAGCTCCTACAATGAGCAGTTCTTC. This encodes CASILAGPSSYNEQFF.

In DNA form, the CDR3 reads TGTGCCATCAATTCGGACGGTAACACCGGGGAGCTGTTTTTT. Its translation is CAINSDGNTGELFF. The gene calls are TRBV10-3 and TRBJ2-2, with unresolved D. The CDR3 contains 14 residues. CDR1 is ENHRY, CDR2 SYGVKD, per germline. V was shortened by 7 bases and J by 2 bases, with 11 bases between the two germline ends.

The rearrangement joins TRBV27 to TRBJ2-1, with 10 bases that match TRBD2. The V and J ends lost 1 base and 10 bases, in that order; junction bases with no gene match: 10. Per germline, CDR1 MNHEY and CDR2 SMNVEV (reference sequence). The CDR3 has 16 residues. In DNA form, the CDR3 reads TGTGCCAGCAGTTTATTCTCAGCGGGAGGGACGCGCGAGCAGTTCTTC. Translated: CASSLFSAGGTREQFF.

This chain joins TRBV28 and TRBJ1-5; perhaps TRBD1 as D (6 bases). V lost 5 bases to trimming and J lost 7 bases, with 21 bases between them. Germline V gives CDR1 MDHEN, CDR2 SYDVKM. The CDR3 covers 16 residues. In DNA form, the CDR3 reads TGTGCCAGCAGTCTATACCTCGCCGACAGGAGCCAGCCCCAGCATTTT. This translates into CASSLYLADRSQPQHF.

The J gene is TRBJ2-2, the V gene TRBV14; D call uncertain. This CDR3 comprises 13 residues. CDR1 is SGHDN, CDR2 FVKESK, per germline. V was trimmed by 0 bases and J by 7 bases, leaving 6 bases between them. CDR3 amino acids: CASSQDPVGELFF. The CDR3 DNA reads as TGTGCCAGCAGCCAAGATCCGGTCGGGGAGCTGTTTTTT.

V is TRBV9 and J is TRBJ1-5; D not resolved. This CDR3 comprises 17 residues. The V end was cut by 4 bases, the J end by 2 bases, with 19 bases between. From germline, CDR1 is SGDLS and CDR2 YYNGEE. The CDR3 loop is CASSPSASFSGNQPQHF. CDR3 DNA sequence: TGTGCCAGCAGCCCTAGTGCCTCCTTCAGCGGCAATCAGCCCCAGCATTTT.

As regards this clone: Sequence at one end of the junction differs from germline and may be a read error. The V and J genes are TRBV6-5 and TRBJ2-3, with 9 bases lining up with TRBD1. Germline values: CDR1 MNHEY, CDR2 SVGAGI. The CDR3 is made up of 15 amino acids. The DNA for the CDR3 is TGTGCCAGCAGTAACTCGGGACAGGGCCTAGATACGCAGTATTTT. Its translation is CASSNSGQGLDTQYF.

The rearrangement links TRBV10-2 to TRBJ2-1; TRBD1 or TRBD2 may be the D gene (6 bases each). Looked up from germline, CDR1 is WSHSY and CDR2 is SAAADI. This CDR3 has 11 residues. V lost 8 bases to trimming and J lost 14 bases, with 16 bases between them. Here the CDR3 DNA reads TGCGCCAGCCGAGAAGGGGGGCTTAAGTTCTTC. Its protein product is CASREGGLKFF.

This chain joins TRBV27 and TRBJ2-5; D is uncertain. Trimming pared 5 bases from V and 5 bases from J, leaving 21 bases between. This CDR3 is 16 amino acids long. Germline V lookup: CDR1 MNHEY, CDR2 SMNVEV (reference sequence). The CDR3 here is CASSHFPGSWLETQYF. The CDR3 DNA reads TGTGCCAGCAGTCACTTTCCGGGCAGTTGGTTGGAGACCCAGTACTTC.

The rearrangement uses TRBV27 and TRBJ2-1; TRBD2 matches 9 bases. V lost 4 bases, J lost 10 bases, and 17 bases stayed unmatched. The length of the CDR3 is 17 residues. Germline CDR1 and CDR2: MNHEY and SMNVEV (reference sequence). Written as DNA, the CDR3 is TGTGCCAGCAGTTCCACTCCTCCTGCGGGAGGGGTGGAAGAGCAGTTCTTC. It yields the protein CASSSTPPAGGVEEQFF.

This sequence joins TRBV5-4 and TRBJ2-3; tentatively, D is TRBD2 (5 bases). Germline CDR1 and CDR2: SGHNT and YYREEE (reference sequence). Trimming pared 3 bases from V and 1 base from J, leaving 12 bases between. The CDR3 loop spans 15 amino acids. The CDR3 sequence: CASSWRQRGTDTQYF. Written as DNA, the CDR3 is TGTGCCAGCAGCTGGCGGCAGAGGGGCACAGATACGCAGTATTTT.

CDR3 nucleotide sequence: TGCGCCAGCAGCCCCCTCGGGGAGAACACTGAAGCTTTCTTT. Translating it yields CASSPLGENTEAFF. The V call is TRBV4-1, the J call TRBJ1-1; D gene ambiguous. Germline V gene data show CDR1 as MGHRA and CDR2 as YSYEKL. CDR3 length: 14 residues. V was cut by 4 bases and J by 1 base, with 10 bases left in between.

The chain recombines TRBV4-3 with TRBJ2-7; TRBD2 matches 9 bases. V lost 3 bases and J lost 4; bases outside the gene matches: 10. The CDR3 loop spans 16 amino acids. Germline V gene data show CDR1 as LGHNA and CDR2 as YSLEER. CDR3 DNA: TGCGCCAGCAGCCAGTTAACAGGTAGCGGGAGTTACGAGCAGTACTTC. Amino acids: CASSQLTGSGSYEQYF.

The chain joins TRBV7-8 to TRBJ2-1; possibly TRBD2 for D (6 bases). The V gene lost 5 bases and the J gene lost 4 bases, with 9 bases spanning the gap. The CDR3 is made up of 13 amino acids. Per the germline V gene, CDR1 is SGHVS and CDR2 is FQNEAQ. In nucleotides, the CDR3 is TGTGCCAGCAGCCCGGAGGGATACAATGAGCAGTTCTTC. Translated: CASSPEGYNEQFF.

The chain combines TRBV27 with TRBJ2-1; D tentatively fits TRBD1 or TRBD2 (5 bases each). Germline-derived CDR1 and CDR2 are MNHEY and SMNVEV (reference sequence). V was clipped by 2 bases and J by 6 bases, with 17 bases between them. There are 16 residues in the CDR3. In DNA form, the CDR3 reads TGTGCCAGCAGTTTAAACAGGTCACCGGGGTTCAATGAGCAGTTCTTC. Protein: CASSLNRSPGFNEQFF.